These 15 T cell receptor beta chains originate from one sample sequenced in a study of cytomegalovirus exposure and HLA in healthy donors (dated by TCRdb to about 2017). Receptors were amplified or captured by the immunoSEQ multiplex PCR assay. A mixture of 60 forward primers for TCR Vbeta segments and 13 reverse primers for TCR Jbeta segments was used in the multiplex PCR. Not all clones reach the TCRdb copy of this immuneACCESS table, which keeps in-frame sequences only. Checked studies attribute under half of the gap to unresolved V genes and leave the rest unexplained. The sample has approximately 180,000 clones on record, 84% of them singletons. About 4.9% of the sample belongs to the ten largest clones. Sequencing was carried out using PBMCs. All receptors derive from a girl aged 10 to 17 in good health and CMV-seropositive.

The chain couples TRBV15 to TRBJ2-7; the match to TRBD1 covers 7 bases. In germline, CDR1 is LNHNV, CDR2 YYDKDF (reference sequence). The CDR3 length is 15 residues. The trim removed 1 base at V and 7 bases at J, leaving 10 bases unmatched. This CDR3 is CATSRAQTGSGEQYF. CDR3 nucleotides: TGTGCCACCAGCAGAGCCCAGACAGGGTCGGGTGAGCAGTACTTC.

The CDR3 DNA reads TGCGCCAGCAGTGAGTTCCGGGTCGAGCAGTTCTTC. Translating it yields CASSEFRVEQFF. The chain couples TRBV10-1 to TRBJ2-1; no clear D gene. The ends were cut back, 1 base at V and 10 bases at J, with 8 bases in the middle. Germline V gene data show CDR1 as WNHNN and CDR2 as SYGVQD (reference sequence). This CDR3 has 12 residues.

The chain joins TRBV7-9 to TRBJ1-4, with D hard to call. CDR3 length equals 15 residues. The germline V and J ends were trimmed by 5 bases and 3 bases, with 13 bases remaining between them. The germline V gene encodes CDR1 SEHNR and CDR2 FQNEAQ (reference sequence). The CDR3: CASSLLKPANEKLFF. The CDR3 coding sequence is TGTGCCAGCAGCCTCTTAAAACCGGCTAATGAAAAACTGTTTTTT.

This clone was seen only a few times. A junction boundary mismatches the germline segment, possibly from a read error. The chain couples TRBV7-9 to TRBJ2-7; the D gene is possibly TRBD1 (5 bases). CDR1 and CDR2 (germline): SEHNR, FQNEAQ (reference sequence). CDR3 size: 14 residues. This CDR3 is CASSSGVEDNEQYF. CDR3 nucleotide sequence: TGTGCCAGCAGCTCCGGCGTCGAGGACAACGAACAGTACTTC.

The rearrangement joins TRBV7-9 to TRBJ2-5; 10 positions agree with TRBD1. V shed 6 bases and J 5 bases; nucleotides not matched to a gene: 6. The length of the CDR3 is 14 residues. CDR1 is SEHNR and CDR2 is FQNEAQ in the germline V gene (reference sequence). CDR3 amino acids: CASSSTGGSETQYF. The CDR3 DNA reads TGTGCCAGCAGTTCGACAGGGGGCTCGGAGACCCAGTACTTC.

The chain combines TRBV10-1 with TRBJ2-1, with D tentatively TRBD1 (5 bases). V was clipped by 0 bases and J by 4 bases, with 10 bases between them. Looked up from germline, CDR1 is WNHNN and CDR2 is SYGVQD (reference sequence). The CDR3 is made up of 15 amino acids. The CDR3 region has the DNA TGCGCCAGCAGTGAGTCGGGAACAGGATACAATGAGCAGTTCTTC. Protein: CASSESGTGYNEQFF.

The chain recombines TRBV4-2 with TRBJ1-2, with unresolved D. The CDR3 loop spans 12 amino acids. Germline CDR1 is LGHNA and CDR2 is YNFKEQ. Trimming cost V 2 bases and J 5 bases, with 6 bases left between them. The CDR3 sequence is CASSQPSYGYTF. In DNA form, the CDR3 reads TGTGCCAGCAGCCAACCCTCTTATGGCTACACCTTC.

This clone came up a few times. The V gene is TRBV9, the J gene TRBJ2-7; 7 positions agree with TRBD1. The ends lost 6 bases at V and 3 bases at J; junction bases unmatched: 9. The CDR3 runs 14 residues. The V gene's germline CDR1 is SGDLS and CDR2 YYNGEE. CDR3 DNA: TGTGCCAGCACCCCCGGGGACAGCATCTACGAGCAGTACTTC. Translating it yields CASTPGDSIYEQYF.

The rearrangement uses TRBV5-1 and TRBJ2-5; a possible D gene is TRBD2 (6 bases). The J call may be faulty, since TRBJ2-7 better matches the DNA end. The CDR3 runs 14 residues. The germline gives CDR1 SGHRS, CDR2 YFSETQ. Written as DNA, the CDR3 is TGCGCCAGCAGCGCCAGCGGAGGGAGCTACGAGCAGTACTTC. As protein: CASSASGGSYEQYF.

About this clone: Within the sample, other DNA sequences also encode this same CDR3. This chain connects TRBV7-9 to TRBJ2-3; TRBD2 might be the D (5 bases). Germline assignment: CDR1 SEHNR and CDR2 FQNEAQ (reference sequence). This CDR3 spans 15 amino acids. Trimming stripped 2 bases from V and 4 bases from J, with 13 bases between. The CDR3 loop is CASSLTGSGADTQYF. For the CDR3, the DNA is TGTGCCAGCAGCTTAACGGGATCCGGGGCAGATACGCAGTATTTT.

The chain joins TRBV4-2 to TRBJ2-7, with 7 bases lining up with TRBD2. The CDR3 sequence is 18 residues long. V dropped 4 bases and J dropped 0; count of bases not matched to a gene: 15. The germline gives CDR1 LGHNA, CDR2 YNFKEQ. CDR3 in amino acids: CASSRNIQAGDYSYEQYF. Written as DNA, the CDR3 is TGTGCCAGCAGCCGGAATATACAGGCCGGGGACTACTCCTACGAGCAGTACTTC.

The rearrangement joins TRBV2 to TRBJ1-1; D is undetermined. Per the germline V gene, CDR1 is SNHLY and CDR2 is FYNNEI. The CDR3 loop spans 14 amino acids. The V end was cut by 4 bases, the J end by 0 bases, with 9 bases between. This chain's CDR3 is CASSARNLNTEAFF. The CDR3 bases are TGTGCCAGCAGTGCGAGGAACCTGAACACTGAAGCTTTCTTT.

This clone was detected once. The J gene is TRBJ2-1, the V gene TRBV9; 12 nucleotides align to TRBD1. The J segment lost 8 bases and the V segment lost 3 bases, leaving 6 bases of the junction unmatched. Germline V gene sequence: CDR1 SGDLS, CDR2 YYNGEE. This CDR3 has 15 residues. DNA for the CDR3: TGTGCCAGCAGCGCCGCCGGGACAGGGGGCGATGAGCAGTTCTTC. This gives the protein CASSAAGTGGDEQFF.

The chain is built from TRBV21-1 and TRBJ1-1; TRBD1, as called in the table, went unchecked against the DNA. TRBV21-1 is listed as a pseudogene. This CDR3 has 12 amino acids. DNA of the CDR3: TGTGCCAGAGGGGGCGCAGGGACTGAAGCTTTCTTT. Protein sequence: CARGGAGTEAFF.

The chain joins TRBV15 to TRBJ1-6, with TRBD1 matching 8 bases. V shed 0 bases and J 6 bases; nucleotides not matched to a gene: 1. CDR1 and CDR2 (germline): LNHNV, YYDKDF (reference sequence). The CDR3 runs to 15 residues. CDR3 nucleotide sequence: TGTGCCACCAGCAGAGAGACAGGGGTTAATTCACCCCTCCACTTT. Amino acid sequence: CATSRETGVNSPLHF. The full variable domain, rest sourced from reference TRBV15 and TRBJ1-6, is DAMVIQNPRYQVTQFGKPVTLSCSQTLNHNVMYWYQQKSSQAPKLLFHYYDKDFNNEADTPDNFQSRRPNTSFCFLDIRSPGLGDTAMYLCATSRETGVNSPLHFGNGTRLTVT.